This TCR beta chain is from a study of cytomegalovirus exposure and HLA in healthy donors (dated by TCRdb to 2015 to 2018). Broadly, across the study: According to an earlier analysis of several hundred of the donors, about 170 million T cells yielded some 120 million unique TCR beta sequences and about 280 Gb of sequence data. About 310 gigabases of sequencing data and tens of millions of unique TCR sequences were included in an early release covering roughly 600 HLA-typed donors. Of the roughly 410 genotyped donors, 65% to 90% were placed in the genetic ancestry cluster associated with self-reported Caucasian donors. The study aimed to test whether cataloging public T cell receptors could reveal signatures of past pathogen exposure. The study profiled the T cell repertoires of around 700 subjects by immunosequencing and related them to cytomegalovirus serostatus. Along with the roughly 710-subject first cohort, a separate validation cohort of approximately 110 different subjects was used. To predict cytomegalovirus infection status, the study brought together high-throughput TCR immunosequencing, statistical association of individual TCRs with disease status, and machine learning. To study patterns of TCR occurrence, a later analysis re-analyzed previously published TCR beta repertoires from 700 or so donors and added high-resolution HLA genotyping. In the later analysis, no new phenotypic data were used to find candidate immune exposures; instead, reliance was placed on TCR beta sequences and their occurrence across donors. An earlier analysis of 500 to 750 of the donors applied high-throughput TCR beta sequencing to assess whether each TCR beta V gene segment acted as functional or pseudogenic. Alongside the repertoire data, information on donor age, sex, ethnicity and CMV serostatus was compiled. A later genetic analysis took genome-wide SNP genotypes for about 55% of the 666 donors and used that subset as a discovery cohort. All discovery cohort repertoires had been generated using a single sequencing platform. HLA typing covered class I and class II loci at four-digit resolution. The number of donors typed differed by locus, with about 620-630 for A, B, C, DRB1 and DQB1, roughly 550 for DQA1, under 610 for DPA1, and some 470 for DPB1. Several DR-DQ haplotypes were handled as single units for association and clustering because linkage in the cohort was strong. Across around 400 genotyped donors of the cohort, an average of roughly 200,000 unique TCR beta nucleotide sequences per donor were sequenced, and 15% to 20% of those sequences were non-productive. On the study overall, not on this receptor specifically: Because some donors lacked HLA typing at each locus, the association tests relied only on the typed subset. Specific HLA alleles were associated with 16,951 TCR beta sequences at a false discovery rate of 0.05 in a later analysis. In an earlier analysis of a few hundred of the donors, most TCR beta V segments were observed in productive rearrangements about 90% or about 30% of the time, broadly matching IMGT annotations. In a later analysis, HLA-associated TCR beta chains were found to be more clonally expanded and to have lower generation probabilities than equally common non-associated chains. In vitro tests confirmed that a few of the cytomegalovirus-associated TCR beta chains recognize cytomegalovirus antigens. Across donors, most TCR sequences were observed very rarely, whereas some public TCRs were present in many individuals. A further reported finding was that TCR beta sequences accurately predicted the HLA-A and HLA-B alleles for most subjects in the first cohort. A later genetic analysis associated a missense DCLRE1C variant with V-gene and J-gene trimming of TCR beta chains, and an independent cohort replicated the association. Correlated functional status among segregating V segments might be attributable to linkage disequilibrium, but an unknown experimental factor could not be ruled out. Because counts were too low, seventeen rarely observed V segments, including chromosome 9 orphons, were excluded from the earlier analysis of fewer than 650 of the donors. A later analysis reported that several top co-occurrence clusters appeared linked to parvovirus B19, influenza, CMV and Epstein-Barr virus. A total of fewer than 200 TCR beta chains were listed by the study as associated with cytomegalovirus. Some IMGT-functional V segments, including TRBV6-2 and TRBV6-3, could not be told apart with the 87-base-pair reads, so those segments were excluded. The classifier was reported to diagnose cytomegalovirus status with high specificity and sensitivity in both the original and validation cohorts. In a later analysis, TCR association rates were found to vary across HLA loci, with the most associated TCRs seen for DRB1 alleles and the fewest for HLA-C alleles. The sequencing pipeline was judged likely to have produced a cluster of highly shared sequence variants as a technical artifact. In a later genetic analysis, fewer N-insertions in productive TCRs were reported among donors in an Asian-associated ancestry cluster than the approximately 630-donor mean. In a later analysis, most CMV-associated TCR beta chains were found to appear HLA-restricted, with HLA associations seemingly driven largely by CMV exposure. The authors suggested that the approach could potentially be generalized to other disease states and immunological phenotypes. Only TCR beta chains were sequenced in this cohort, and the absence of alpha or paired-chain data limited detectable features. For the cohort, immune exposure information was limited to CMV serostatus. Roughly uniform sequencing depth across donors was assumed in presence/absence analyses, although this assumption may not hold. Strong co-occurrence of HLA alleles, especially DR and DQ, made assigning TCR associations to individual alleles difficult.

This clone was detected only once. Its cognate antigen has yet to be identified. No much larger clonotype is one base removed from it; base qualities were not supplied. The cohort consisted of 666 healthy bone marrow donors. All cohort members were sampled while nominally healthy, although unrecorded immune exposures were likely present. The donor tested CMV seropositive, placing the donor among the 289 seropositive members of the cohort. A peripheral blood sample was provided by each donor, and peripheral blood mononuclear cells were used for TCR beta sequencing. The Qiagen DNeasy Blood Extraction Kit was used to extract genomic DNA from the blood cell samples. The cysteine opens and the phenylalanine closes a CDR3 of 15 amino acids. The retained sequence is limited to the CDR3, 45 bases, with the frame set at the first base. V and J are truncated by 4 bases and 5 bases respectively, leaving an intervening sequence of 15 bases. Based on the germline V gene (reference sequence), the CDR1 and CDR2 sequences are SEHNR and FQNEAQ.

Library preparation employed the immunoSEQ multiplex PCR assay. For the multiplex PCR, a mixture combining 60 forward primers for TCR Vbeta segments and 13 reverse primers for TCR Jbeta segments was used. The CDR3 region of rearranged TCR beta genes was amplified from genomic DNA with a multiplex PCR assay. The amplified TCR beta libraries were sequenced on the Illumina HiSeq System as 87-base-pair reads. From the authors' description of their analysis: Across the 670 or so repertoires, a later analysis counted tens of millions of unique TCR beta chains, about 10 million of which were shared by at least two donors. Raw reads were error-corrected and collapsed into unique sequences with a nearest-neighbor algorithm that merged closely related sequences to remove PCR and sequencing errors. CDR3 sequences were aligned to IMGT reference sequences to assign V, D and J gene segments. For a sequence to be retained, at least a six-nucleotide match to both a V gene segment and a J gene segment was required. A rearrangement was called productive if the CDR3 had no stop codons and remained in frame with V and J, and every other rearrangement was called non-productive. Following IMGT convention, CDR3 was defined as the stretch from the second conserved V-encoded cysteine up to the conserved J-encoded phenylalanine. The earlier analysis of about 640 of the donors excluded any sequence lacking an unambiguous match to a single V gene segment. An earlier analysis of over 450 of the donors classified V segments as functional when productive rearrangements were above 56.7% and as segregating when the standard deviation between donors was above 5%. A statistical classification framework was developed to diagnose cytomegalovirus status using the catalog of TCR beta chain sequences. In a later analysis, TCR nucleotide sequences were compared against IMGT/GENE-DB human TR gene sequences so that V and J genes could be assigned. A later analysis assigned CDR3 sequences and most-parsimonious VDJ recombination scenarios with the TCRdist pipeline. In a later analysis, each TCR beta chain was defined by its CDR3 amino acid sequence together with its V-gene family, and reads lacking a unique V-gene family were excluded. As a way to deal with suspected cross-contamination and a sequencing artifact, a later analysis dropped approximately 570 nucleotide sequences that were highly shared and had low generation probability. For each public chain, a later analysis derived a clonal expansion index from normalized ranks of inferred template counts within each repertoire. Generation probabilities in a later analysis came from a VDJ recombination model fitted to out-of-frame rearrangements, and those results were checked against IGoR. Hypergeometric tests were used in a later analysis to score TCR-TCR, TCR-HLA and TCR-CMV co-occurrence, with a repertoire-size bias correction applied to the TCR pairs. False discovery rates were estimated in a later analysis by permuting HLA or CMV assignments 20 times. In a later analysis, co-occurring TCRs were grouped using DBSCAN, with TCRdist sequence similarity added in when clustering inside HLA-allele-positive subsets. Co-occurrence clustering excluded repertoires with fewer than 30,000 or more than 120,000 public chains, plus five with anomalous nucleotide sharing. In TCRdb, the immuneACCESS table is reduced to in-frame sequences with V and J assigned. These tables do not hold every clone; where another copy was compared, an unresolved V gene accounts for under half, and the others remain unexplained. V and J calls and clone size come straight from that table; D and trimming were deduced from the DNA. In all, the sample holds over 250,000 clones, and 86% of those were seen once. The top ten clones comprise around 4% of the sample.

Sequencing input: PBMCs. The rearranged segments are TRBV7-9 and TRBJ2-1, with a tentative D gene TRBD2 over 6 matching bases. The source is a man between 35 and 55 years old in good health and CMV-seropositive. The CDR3 is CASSSEDYRDNEQFF. At the DNA level, the sequence is TGTGCCAGCAGCTCCGAGGACTATCGAGACAATGAGCAGTTCTTC.